This T cell receptor (beta chain) was documented in a study of response to subunit inactivated influenza vaccine. This clonotype occurred a few times. TCRdb re-called the RT-PCR reads with MiXCR, one entry per CDR3 protein. The sample consists of 150,000 to 200,000 distinct CDR3 sequences, over 9.5% of them appearing once. Trimming cost V 3 bases and J 6 bases; bases outside gene matches: 13. The CDR3 contains 19 residues. Germline V gives CDR1 SGHDT, CDR2 YYEEEE. A further study also used this sample, focusing on T cells expressing NK-cell markers. That paper states: What made the TCR beta cDNA was 5'RACE template switching with UMIs.

The clonotype comes from a man aged 50-59 years who received an inactivated influenza vaccine. The chain has TRBV5-6 and TRBJ2-6, with TRBD1 matching 12 bases. Source: CD8+ T cells sorted from PBMCs, taken 11 to 12 days after vaccination. In DNA form, the CDR3 reads TGTGCCAGCAGCTGGAGTGGGACAGGGGGCGACTGGACGGCCAACGTCCTGACTTTC. It codes for CASSWSGTGGDWTANVLTF.